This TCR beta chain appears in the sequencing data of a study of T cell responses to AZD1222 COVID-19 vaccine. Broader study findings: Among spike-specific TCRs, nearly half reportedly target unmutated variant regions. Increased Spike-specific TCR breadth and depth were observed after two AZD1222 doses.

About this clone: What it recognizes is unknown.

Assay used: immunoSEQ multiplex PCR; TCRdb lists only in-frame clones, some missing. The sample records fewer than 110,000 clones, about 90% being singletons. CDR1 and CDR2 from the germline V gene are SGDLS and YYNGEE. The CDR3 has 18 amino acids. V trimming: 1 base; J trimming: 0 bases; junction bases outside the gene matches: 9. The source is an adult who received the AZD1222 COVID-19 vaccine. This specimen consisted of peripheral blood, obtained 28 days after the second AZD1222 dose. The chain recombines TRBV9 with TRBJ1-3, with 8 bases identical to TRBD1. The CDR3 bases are TGTGCCAGCAGCGTAAGGGGACAGGTACAAAGCTCTGGAAACACCATATATTTT. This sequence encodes CASSVRGQVQSSGNTIYF.